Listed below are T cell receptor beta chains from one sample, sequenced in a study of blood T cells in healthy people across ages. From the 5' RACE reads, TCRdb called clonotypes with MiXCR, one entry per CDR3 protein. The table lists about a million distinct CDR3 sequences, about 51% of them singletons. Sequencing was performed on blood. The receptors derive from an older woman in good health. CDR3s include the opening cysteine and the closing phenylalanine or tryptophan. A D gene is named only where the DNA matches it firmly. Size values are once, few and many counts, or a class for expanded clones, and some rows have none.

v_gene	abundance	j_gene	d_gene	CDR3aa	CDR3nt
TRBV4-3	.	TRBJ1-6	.	CASSQEWTWNSPLHF	TGCGCCAGCAGCCAAGAGTGGACATGGAATTCACCCCTCCACTTT
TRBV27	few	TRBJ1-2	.	CASGRYGYTF	TGTGCCAGCGGACGGTATGGCTACACCTTC
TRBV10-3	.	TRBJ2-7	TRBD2	CATRETSGRDEQYF	TGTGCCACCCGCGAGACTAGCGGGAGAGACGAGCAGTACTTC
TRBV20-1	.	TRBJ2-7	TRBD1	CSARTAGTGPVEQYF	TGCAGTGCTAGAACTGCAGGGACAGGGCCCGTCGAGCAGTACTTC
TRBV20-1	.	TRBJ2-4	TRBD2	CSARTSGSVAKNIQYF	TGCAGTGCTAGGACTAGCGGGAGTGTAGCCAAAAACATTCAGTACTTC
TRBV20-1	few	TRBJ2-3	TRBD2	CSARDSTSGRTDTQYF	TGCAGTGCTAGAGACTCGACTAGCGGACGCACAGATACGCAGTATTTT
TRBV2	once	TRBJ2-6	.	CASGGSSGASVLTF	TGTGCCAGCGGGGGATCCTCTGGGGCCAGCGTCCTGACTTTC
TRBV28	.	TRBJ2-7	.	CASRPRAGEQYF	TGTGCCAGCAGACCCCGGGCCGGCGAGCAGTACTTC
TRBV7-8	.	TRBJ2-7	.	CASSLGGGQVYEQYF	TGTGCCAGCAGCTTGGGGGGGGGGCAGGTCTACGAGCAGTACTTC
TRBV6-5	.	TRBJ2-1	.	CAVGLSNSYNEQFF	TGTGCCGTTGGACTTTCTAACTCCTACAATGAGCAGTTCTTC
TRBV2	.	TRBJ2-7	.	CASSEGGPSDLYEQYF	TGTGCCAGCAGTGAAGGGGGGCCTAGCGACCTCTACGAGCAGTACTTC
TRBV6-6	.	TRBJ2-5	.	CASSYSKQARETQYF	TGTGCCAGCAGTTACTCGAAACAGGCCCGGGAGACCCAGTACTTC
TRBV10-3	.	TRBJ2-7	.	CAISESMEGPYEQYF	TGTGCCATCAGTGAGTCGATGGAAGGACCCTACGAGCAGTACTTC
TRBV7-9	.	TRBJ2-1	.	CASSRTRGGVNNEQFF	TGTGCCAGCAGCCGAACTCGAGGAGGGGTTAACAATGAGCAGTTCTTC
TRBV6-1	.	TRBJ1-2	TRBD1	CASSKTGPSGYTF	TGTGCCAGCAGTAAGACAGGGCCGAGTGGCTACACCTTC
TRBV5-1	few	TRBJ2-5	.	CASSLLGVLGETQYF	TGCGCCAGCAGCTTGCTGGGAGTATTAGGAGAGACCCAGTACTTC
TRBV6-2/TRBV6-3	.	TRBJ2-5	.	CASSYSRLAGSRDEQYF	TGTGCCAGCAGTTACTCGAGGCTCGCGGGGAGCCGGGATGAGCAGTACTTC
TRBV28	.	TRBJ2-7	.	CASSSRVPRRGEQYF	TGTGCCAGCAGTTCCCGGGTCCCCAGGAGAGGCGAGCAGTACTTC
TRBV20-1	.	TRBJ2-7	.	CSARSMGRKSYEQYF	TGCAGTGCTAGATCAATGGGACGGAAGTCCTACGAGCAGTACTTC
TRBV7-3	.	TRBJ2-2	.	CASSLFASSGELFF	TGTGCCAGCAGCTTATTCGCGAGTTCCGGGGAGCTGTTTTTT
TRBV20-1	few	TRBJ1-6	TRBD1	CSAREDRGYSPLHF	TGCAGTGCTAGGGAAGACAGGGGATACTCACCCCTCCACTTT